The next 6 T cell receptor beta chains were all read from a single sample in a study of a mutant IDH1 vaccine in newly diagnosed glioma. Time point denoted: week 23, last vaccination. What each vaccine dose contained was 300 ug of mutant IDH1 20-mer peptide, accompanied by topical imiquimod. What these receptors recognize is not known. Some clones are missing from TCRdb's copy, which holds only in-frame ones; the method was immunoSEQ multiplex PCR. The data hold more than 20,000 clones, with approximately 78% observed a single time. Sample: PBMCs, taken from a glioma patient whose treatment included an IDH1 peptide vaccine. These receptors were taken from a man aged 25-45 years with glioma.

This clone was counted once. The V gene is TRBV5-1, the J gene TRBJ2-7; D is perhaps TRBD2 (6 bases). The CDR3 sequence is 15 residues long. Trimming pared 3 bases from V and 1 base from J, leaving 14 bases between. Germline V gene data show CDR1 as SGHRS and CDR2 as YFSETQ. The CDR3 reads CASSYTGLISYEQYF. The CDR3 DNA reads as TGCGCCAGCAGCTACACGGGACTTATTTCCTACGAGCAGTACTTC.

V usage is TRBV6-5 and J usage is TRBJ2-7, with D unresolved. This CDR3 has 14 amino acids. V lost 8 bases and J 2 bases, leaving 16 bases between the germline ends. Germline V gene data show CDR1 as MNHEY and CDR2 as SVGAGI. Here the CDR3 reads CASQFTASPYEQYF. DNA of the CDR3: TGTGCCAGCCAATTTACAGCCAGCCCCTACGAGCAGTACTTC.

J is TRBJ1-1 and V is TRBV2; TRBD1 matches at 9 bases. J was trimmed by 1 base and V by 10 bases; bases with no gene match: 4. Germline assignment: CDR1 SNHLY and CDR2 FYNNEI. There are 13 residues in the CDR3. The CDR3 sequence is CATEGQGNTEAFF. CDR3 sequence (DNA): TGTGCCACCGAGGGACAGGGGAACACTGAAGCTTTCTTT. Looking up the rest from reference TRBV2 and TRBJ1-1 gives the full variable domain: EPEVTQTPSHQVTQMGQEVILRCVPISNHLYFYWYRQILGQKVEFLVSFYNNEISEKSEIFDDQFSVERPDGSNFTLKIRSTKLEDSAMYFCATEGQGNTEAFFGQGTRLTVV.

This chain connects TRBV1 to TRBJ2-1; the table assigns TRBD1, which was not confirmed against the DNA. TRBV1 represents a pseudogene. There are 15 residues in the CDR3. CDR3 bases: TGCACCAGCAGCCAAGCAGGGCGCTCCTACAATGAGCAGTTCTTC. This codes for CTSSQAGRSYNEQFF.

This clone was counted a single time. The V call is TRBV6-4, the J call TRBJ2-1; D remains unclear. This CDR3 spans 15 amino acids. Germline loops: CDR1 MRHNA, CDR2 SNTAGT. Deletions cut 6 bases from V and 0 bases from J, with 12 bases between. The CDR3 region is CASSPLAASYNEQFF. DNA of the CDR3: TGTGCCAGCAGCCCCCTTGCGGCCTCCTACAATGAGCAGTTCTTC.

This clone was detected only a few times. The CDR3 loop is CASRGRANTGELFF. The CDR3 nucleotides are TGTGCCAGCAGAGGCCGAGCGAACACCGGGGAGCTGTTTTTT. J is TRBJ2-2 and V is TRBV7-8; D gene ambiguous. This CDR3 comprises 14 residues. V lost 6 bases and J 0 bases, leaving 8 bases between the germline ends. Germline CDR1 and CDR2: SGHVS and FQNEAQ.